Below, 18 T cell receptor beta chains from the same sample are listed, as sequenced in a study of blood T cell repertoires in COVID-19. TCRdb keeps only in-frame clones here, not all; method: immunoSEQ multiplex PCR. The sample has roughly 500,000 clones, more than 75% seen once. The sequenced sample consisted of PBMCs or T cells enriched from blood (not recorded which). The receptors shown here come from a woman between 35 and 50 years old who had recovered from COVID-19.

This CDR3 reads CASSTREYGYTF. The CDR3, as DNA: TGTGCCAGTAGCACGAGGGAGTATGGCTACACCTTC. The chain carries TRBV19 and TRBJ1-2; D call uncertain. Between the trimmed V and J ends, which lost 6 bases and 5 bases, there was a span of 10 bases. The length of the CDR3 is 12 residues. CDR1 and CDR2 (germline): LNHDA, SQIVND (reference sequence).

The chain carries TRBV6-5 and TRBJ1-6; TRBD1 agrees at 7 bases. This CDR3 spans 13 amino acids. From germline, CDR1 is MNHEY and CDR2 SVGAGI. With V trimmed by 6 bases and J by 7 bases, 3 bases remained unmatched. The CDR3 loop is CASSSRGNSPLHF. DNA of the CDR3: TGTGCCAGCAGCTCCAGGGGGAATTCACCCCTCCACTTT.

This clone was counted only a few times. The rearrangement joins TRBV9 to TRBJ2-1; 8 positions match TRBD2. Germline trimming cut 2 bases from V and 4 bases from J; bases unmatched to any gene: 5. The length of the CDR3 is 15 residues. The germline V gene encodes CDR1 SGDLS and CDR2 YYNGEE. In DNA, the CDR3 is TGTGCCAGCAGCGTTGTAGCGGGATTATACAATGAGCAGTTCTTC. Translated: CASSVVAGLYNEQFF.

This clone was detected only once. The chain employs TRBV19 and TRBJ2-2; perhaps TRBD1 as D (5 bases). The CDR3 length is 13 residues. Trimming removed 7 bases from V and 3 bases from J, with 9 bases in between. Germline V gene sequence: CDR1 LNHDA, CDR2 SQIVND (reference sequence). The CDR3 here is CASKGPYTGELFF. CDR3 DNA sequence: TGTGCCAGTAAGGGGCCTTACACCGGGGAGCTGTTTTTT.

This sequence joins TRBV5-1 and TRBJ2-3; D might be TRBD2 (5 bases). The CDR3 is made up of 15 amino acids. Germline V lookup: CDR1 SGHRS, CDR2 YFSETQ. The V end was cut by 0 bases, the J end by 3 bases, with 11 bases between. CDR3 coding DNA: TGCGCCAGCAGCTTGGAGTCGACGGGAACAGATACGCAGTATTTT. It translates to CASSLESTGTDTQYF.

The CDR3 DNA sequence: TGCGCCAGCAGCCATGATTCCGAGGGTCAGCCCCAGCATTTT. Translated: CASSHDSEGQPQHF. This chain joins TRBV4-1 and TRBJ1-5, with D hard to call. The CDR3 loop spans 14 amino acids. The germline CDR1 and CDR2 sequences are MGHRA and YSYEKL. Trimming shortened V by 3 bases and J by 6 bases, and 12 bases separated the two germline ends.

This clone was observed a few times. The chain employs TRBV29-1 and TRBJ1-1; tentative D call: TRBD1 (6 bases). Trimming pared 3 bases from V and 0 bases from J, leaving 11 bases between. Germline assignment: CDR1 SQVTM and CDR2 ANQGSEA. The CDR3 totals 14 residues. This CDR3 is CSVDARGLNTEAFF. In DNA form, the CDR3 reads TGCAGCGTTGACGCCAGGGGACTGAACACTGAAGCTTTCTTT.

This clone occurred once. The V gene is TRBV30, the J gene TRBJ1-1; unclear D gene. Germline-derived CDR1 and CDR2 are GTSNPN and SVGIG (reference sequence). The V end was cut by 6 bases, the J end by 3 bases, with 11 bases between. This CDR3 spans 12 amino acids. CDR3 sequence (DNA): TGTGCCTGTGCGCGGGCGTACACTGAAGCTTTCTTT. As protein: CACARAYTEAFF.

The chain has TRBV10-1 and TRBJ1-1, with D maybe TRBD1 (6 bases). V was cut by 3 bases and J by 0 bases, with 11 bases left in between. CDR3 length: 15 amino acids. CDR1 WNHNN and CDR2 SYGVQD come from the germline V gene (reference sequence). CDR3 nucleotides: TGCGCCAGCAGTGATCCGACAGGTATGAACACTGAAGCTTTCTTT. Translated: CASSDPTGMNTEAFF.

This chain links TRBV10-3 with TRBJ2-5; maybe TRBD2 (5 bases). Looked up from germline, CDR1 is ENHRY and CDR2 is SYGVKD. V was shortened by 0 bases and J by 4 bases, with 12 bases between the two germline ends. CDR3 length: 15 residues. This CDR3 is CAISESSQDSETQYF. The CDR3 DNA sequence: TGTGCCATCAGTGAGTCGTCGCAGGACTCAGAGACCCAGTACTTC.

This CDR3 reads CASSENLNNYGYTF. CDR3 coding DNA: TGTGCCAGCAGTGAAAACCTAAACAACTATGGCTACACCTTC. This rearrangement joins TRBV6-1 to TRBJ1-2, with D uncertain. Germline loops: CDR1 MNHNS, CDR2 SASEGT. The CDR3 covers 14 residues. With 2 bases removed from V and 2 bases from J, the gap between germline ends came to 9 bases.

The V call is TRBV29-1, the J call TRBJ1-3, with TRBD1 matching over 8 bases. Germline V gene lookup returns CDR1 SQVTM and CDR2 ANQGSEA. V lost 3 bases to trimming and J lost 0 bases; unmatched junction nucleotides: 1. The CDR3 sequence is 14 residues long. CDR3 sequence: CSVDGTGSGNTIYF. In DNA, the CDR3 is TGCAGCGTTGATGGGACAGGCTCTGGAAACACCATATATTTT.

The chain carries TRBV7-9 and TRBJ2-6; TRBD1 might be the D (6 bases). CDR3 size: 16 residues. Trimming took 5 bases from V and 2 from J, leaving 13 bases between them. CDR1 is SEHNR and CDR2 is FQNEAQ in the germline V gene (reference sequence). CDR3 coding DNA: TGTGCCAGCAGCGTGACAGGTCTAACTGGGGCCAACGTCCTGACTTTC. As protein: CASSVTGLTGANVLTF.

The CDR3 region has the DNA TGTGCCAGCAGCCGCAAGGGACTAGCGGGAGGCATCAGCTCCTACAATGAGCAGTTCTTC. Its translation is CASSRKGLAGGISSYNEQFF. The chain uses TRBV14 and TRBJ2-1, with 15 bases fitting TRBD2. V shed 4 bases and J 0 bases; nucleotides not matched to a gene: 10. The germline V gene encodes CDR1 SGHDN and CDR2 FVKESK. This CDR3 has 20 amino acids.

This clone was seen a single time. The V call is TRBV7-9, the J call TRBJ1-2; a possible D gene is TRBD1 (6 bases). Germline assignment: CDR1 SEHNR and CDR2 FQNEAQ (reference sequence). The V end was cut by 5 bases, the J end by 4 bases, with 17 bases between. The CDR3 runs 15 residues. The CDR3 DNA is TGTGCCAGCAGCCACCCGCAGGGGACCGCCTATGGCTACACCTTC. This gives the protein CASSHPQGTAYGYTF.

This rearrangement joins TRBV18 to TRBJ1-2, with 8 bases matching TRBD1. Unmatched junction bases numbered 8, after V lost 0 bases and J lost 5 bases. The CDR3 consists of 16 residues. Germline CDR1 KGHSH, CDR2 LQKENI. CDR3 residues: CASSPPGQAGGYGYTF. The CDR3 coding sequence is TGTGCCAGCTCACCACCGGGACAGGCTGGGGGTTATGGCTACACCTTC.

The gene calls are TRBV4-3 and TRBJ2-7, with 8 nucleotides matching TRBD2. The CDR3 length is 15 residues. Germline V gene data show CDR1 as LGHNA and CDR2 as YSLEER. V lost 0 bases and J lost 2; bases outside the gene matches: 3. The CDR3 is CASSQDSGTAYEQYF. For the CDR3, the DNA is TGCGCCAGCAGCCAAGATAGCGGGACCGCCTACGAGCAGTACTTC.

In the case of this clone: Sequence at one end of the junction differs from germline and may be a read error. The rearrangement links TRBV24-1 to TRBJ2-7, with TRBD2 matching 11 bases. Per germline, CDR1 KGHDR and CDR2 SFDVKD. This CDR3 spans 14 amino acids. CDR3: CSGLAGGRSYEQYF. DNA for the CDR3: TGCTCCGGGCTAGCGGGAGGTCGGTCCTACGAGCAGTACTTC.